This T cell receptor beta chain was documented in a study of chemoradiotherapy in HPV16-positive cancers. The study's findings and limits: During treatment, candidate HPV-specific clones and E7-related motifs expanded in tumor. The functional HPV-specific definition rests on just two HPV16-positive patients. Better recurrence-free survival went with HPV-responsive T-cell expansion in HPV16-positive patients.

Assay used: immunoSEQ multiplex PCR; TCRdb lists only in-frame clones, some missing. The sample lists roughly 21,000 clones, approximately 86% occurring once. From germline, CDR1 is SGDLS and CDR2 YYNGEE. CDR3 length: 13 residues. The ends were cut back, 4 bases at V and 1 base at J, with 8 bases in the middle. Over chemoradiotherapy, repertoires were sampled more than once. This clone turned up a few times. Its antigen is not known. The sample here was blood, taken from a patient who underwent chemoradiotherapy. The TCR sequence derives from a human donor with HPV-associated anogenital cancer. The chain uses TRBV9 and TRBJ1-1; no reliable D call. DNA of the CDR3: TGTGCCAGCAGCTTTAGTGGGAACACTGAAGCTTTCTTT. Its translation: CASSFSGNTEAFF.